This TCR beta chain was recorded in a study of chemoradiotherapy in HPV16-positive cancers. Study findings and constraints: Only two HPV16-positive patients supplied the functional HPV-specificity definition.

TCRdb's table, derived via immunoSEQ multiplex PCR, lists solely in-frame clones and lacks some. The table has 25,000 to 40,000 clones, around 89% seen once. For this clone: Antigen unknown.

The CDR3 spans 16 residues. CDR1 and CDR2 (germline): SGHRS, YFSETQ. The germline V and J ends were trimmed by 0 bases and 2 bases, with 12 bases remaining between them. The starting material was blood, obtained from a patient who underwent chemoradiotherapy. This sequence originates from a human donor with HPV-associated anogenital cancer. The V call is TRBV5-1, the J call TRBJ2-1; weak D call: TRBD2 (6 bases). Here the CDR3 DNA reads TGCGCCAGCAGCTTGGAGGGCGGGGCCACCTACAATGAGCAGTTCTTC. Translated: CASSLEGGATYNEQFF.